This is a list of T cell receptor beta chains from one sample in a study of shared clonotypes between healthy human individuals. TCRdb keeps only in-frame clones here, not all; method: immunoSEQ multiplex PCR. Among 110,000 or so clones listed, under 70% were seen once. Sequencing input: memory CD8+ T cells sorted from blood. Receptors originate from a woman in her thirties in good health. Each CDR3 is given with its conserved first and last residue. A D gene is named only where the DNA matches it firmly. Clone size is not always given. Where it is, it says once, few, many or a class for expanded clones.

-	12	-	TRBV28	TRBJ1-5	TGTGCCAGTCCAACAGGGTTACAGCCCCAGCATTTT	CASPTGLQPQHF
-	13	few	TRBV13	TRBJ2-7	TGTGCCAGCAGCTCCAAGGGTCCCGACGAGCAGTACTTC	CASSSKGPDEQYF
-	14	-	TRBV5-1	TRBJ2-7	TGCGCCAGCAGCTCGGACAGGAGGGTCTCCGAGCAGTACTTC	CASSSDRRVSEQYF
-	13	-	TRBV6-5	TRBJ2-3	TGTGCCAGCAGTTCGGGGCTTCTAGATACGCAGTATTTT	CASSSGLLDTQYF
TRBD2	17	many	TRBV28	TRBJ2-7	TGTGCCAGCAGTTCCCCCCCCTGGCGGGAGGGCCGGGACGAGCAGTACTTC	CASSSPPWREGRDEQYF
-	13	-	TRBV21-1	TRBJ2-2	TGTGCCAGCAGTGGCGGGAACACCGGGGAGCTGTTTTTT	CASSGGNTGELFF
-	18	-	TRBV2	TRBJ1-5	TGTGCCAGCAGTGAAACGATTATAACGACAGGCGCCAATCAGCCCCAGCATTTT	CASSETIITTGANQPQHF
-	14	-	TRBV7-8	TRBJ1-1	TGTGCCAGCAGCTGCCGTTATTCCCTTACTGAAGCTTTCTTT	CASSCRYSLTEAFF
TRBD2	19	-	TRBV27	TRBJ2-7	TGTGCCAGCAGTTTAGCCCCGGGACTAGCGGGATGGAGCTCCTACGAGCAGTACTTC	CASSLAPGLAGWSSYEQYF
TRBD2	15	few	TRBV11-2	TRBJ2-7	TGTGCCAGCACTCGTTCTAGCGGGAGCCAGGGCGAGCAGTACTTC	CASTRSSGSQGEQYF
-	14	-	TRBV7-2	TRBJ1-3	TGTGCCAGCAGCTGGGGGGGGTTTGGAAACACCATATATTTT	CASSWGGFGNTIYF
-	16	few	TRBV27	TRBJ2-3	TGTGCCAGCAGTCCCCGGGCAGGGGACAGCACAGATACGCAGTATTTT	CASSPRAGDSTDTQYF
-	16	few	TRBV7-9	TRBJ2-1	TGTGCCAGCAGCCCCCGCGGTGGGAGCTCCTACAATGAGCAGTTCTTC	CASSPRGGSSYNEQFF
-	13	-	TRBV5-1	TRBJ1-1	TGCGCCAGCAGCTTTCAAGAGGAGACTGAAGCTTTCTTT	CASSFQEETEAFF
TRBD2	16	-	TRBV4-2	TRBJ2-3	TGTGCCAGCAGCCAAGTTGCGGGAGGGCCCGAGGATACGCAGTATTTT	CASSQVAGGPEDTQYF
TRBD1	17	-	TRBV5-4	TRBJ2-7	TGTGCCAGCAGCCTCGGGACAGGGGGCGTAACCGACTACGAGCAGTACTTC	CASSLGTGGVTDYEQYF
-	15	-	TRBV4-1	TRBJ2-7	TGCGCCAGCAGCCAAGATAGCGGAGGTCGTTACGAGCAGTACTTC	CASSQDSGGRYEQYF
-	17	-	TRBV28	TRBJ2-7	TGTGCCAGCACCATACCAGGGGACACCCCTAACTCCTACGAGCAGTACTTC	CASTIPGDTPNSYEQYF
-	15	-	TRBV6-6	TRBJ1-3	TGTGCCAGCAGTTACTCACGACTTCCTGGAAACACCATATATTTT	CASSYSRLPGNTIYF
TRBD1	16	many	TRBV7-9	TRBJ1-3	TGTGCCAGCAGCGCTAGCTGGACAGGCTCTGGAAACACCATATATTTT	CASSASWTGSGNTIYF
-	12	-	TRBV10-3	TRBJ2-5	TGTGCCATCAGTGAGTCGTGGGAGACCCAGTACTTC	CAISESWETQYF
-	11	few	TRBV20-1	TRBJ2-4	TGCAGTGCGGGTCCGGGGAACATTCAGTACTTC	CSAGPGNIQYF
-	14	-	TRBV5-6	TRBJ2-4	TGTGCCAGCAGCTTTTCTAGCGCCAAAAACATTCAGTACTTC	CASSFSSAKNIQYF
TRBD2	15	-	TRBV7-9	TRBJ2-3	TGTGCCAGCAGCTCCGGGACTAGCGGGAGCGATACGCAGTATTTT	CASSSGTSGSDTQYF
-	15	-	TRBV7-9	TRBJ2-7	TGTGCCAGCAGCGTAGAGGGGCAGGCGGTCTACGAGCAGTACTTC	CASSVEGQAVYEQYF
TRBD2	15	-	TRBV10-1	TRBJ2-1	TGCGCCAGCAGTGAGTGGCCGGGAGGAGGTGGTGAGCAGTTCTTC	CASSEWPGGGGEQFF
TRBD2	16	-	TRBV28	TRBJ2-2	TGTGCCAGCAGTTCGGGACTAGCGGCGTTCAGGATGGAGCTGTTTTTT	CASSSGLAAFRMELFF
-	14	-	TRBV2	TRBJ1-4	TGTGCCAGCACTAAGAGGGACGGTAATGAAAAACTGTTTTTT	CASTKRDGNEKLFF
TRBD2	15	-	TRBV5-1	TRBJ2-7	TGCGCCAGCAGCTACATGACTAGCCGCACCTACGAGCAGTACTTC	CASSYMTSRTYEQYF
-	14	-	TRBV2	TRBJ1-5	TGTGCCAGCCGAAGGGGCACTAGCAATCAGCCCCAGCATTTT	CASRRGTSNQPQHF
-	14	-	TRBV4-1	TRBJ1-1	TGCGCCAGCAGCCAAGACCCCTCTCTGACTGAAGCTTTCTTT	CASSQDPSLTEAFF
TRBD2	17	-	TRBV2	TRBJ2-3	TGTGCCAGCAGTGAGTTCAGGGAGGGCGGACTCACAGATACGCAGTATTTT	CASSEFREGGLTDTQYF
-	13	medium-sized	TRBV9	TRBJ1-2	TGTGCCAGCAGCGTAAGTCAGTACTATGGCTACACCTTC	CASSVSQYYGYTF
-	13	-	TRBV29-1	TRBJ1-5	TGCAGCGTTGCGTTAGGGTTGGGTCAGCCCCAGCATTTT	CSVALGLGQPQHF
-	16	-	TRBV7-9	TRBJ1-1	TGTGCCAGCAGCCTCCAGCATGGGGTTTGGACTACTGAAGCTTTCTTT	CASSLQHGVWTTEAFF
-	13	many	TRBV7-3	TRBJ2-1	TGTGCCAGCAGCTTAACGTTAGGCTATGAGCAGTTCTTC	CASSLTLGYEQFF
-	12	once	TRBV5-8	TRBJ2-7	TGTGCCAGCAGCACCCAGGGCCACGAGCAGTACTTC	CASSTQGHEQYF
-	14	-	TRBV7-9	TRBJ1-5	TGTGCCAGCAGCCTTTTAGAGGGCAATCAGCCCCAGCATTTT	CASSLLEGNQPQHF
-	11	-	TRBV28	TRBJ2-7	TGTGCCAGCAGCGCCGGGGACGAGCAGTACTTC	CASSAGDEQYF
-	12	-	TRBV2	TRBJ2-7	TGTGCCAGCAGTGAGGGGGATTACGAGCAGTACTTC	CASSEGDYEQYF
-	13	once	TRBV10-3	TRBJ1-1	TGTGCCATCAGTGATGGGGGAGATACTGAAGCTTTCTTT	CAISDGGDTEAFF
TRBD1	15	-	TRBV5-4	TRBJ1-1	TGTGCCAGCAGCCCCTCGGACAGGCCGAACACTGAAGCTTTCTTT	CASSPSDRPNTEAFF
-	17	few	TRBV28	TRBJ1-1	TGTGCCAGCAGTTTTTGGTCCGCCGCGGACAAGAACACTGAAGCTTTCTTT	CASSFWSAADKNTEAFF
-	13	-	TRBV29-1	TRBJ2-7	TGCAGCGTTGAAAGGGAAACCCCGTACGAGCAGTACTTC	CSVERETPYEQYF
-	19	many	TRBV4-1	TRBJ2-1	TGCGCCAGCAGCCAAGGGACCACTAGCTTTCGGAGCTCCTACAATGAGCAGTTCTTC	CASSQGTTSFRSSYNEQFF
-	17	many	TRBV9	TRBJ2-3	TGTGCCAGCAGCGTAGTGTTCGAGCGGCCAAGCACAGATACGCAGTATTTT	CASSVVFERPSTDTQYF
-	15	few	TRBV28	TRBJ2-7	TGTGCCAGCAGCACCCCGACTAGAAGTCCCTACGAGCAGTACTTC	CASSTPTRSPYEQYF
TRBD1	14	-	TRBV27	TRBJ2-7	TGTGCCAGCAGCTCCGCGACAGGGGCCGGCGAGCAGTACTTC	CASSSATGAGEQYF
-	14	few	TRBV5-6	TRBJ2-7	TGTGCCAGCAGCATGGCCGGGGAGAACTACGAGCAGTACTTC	CASSMAGENYEQYF
-	15	-	TRBV28	TRBJ2-1	TGTGCCATCGATAGGCTCATTAGCTCCTACAATGAGCAGTTCTTC	CAIDRLISSYNEQFF
-	12	-	TRBV25-1	TRBJ2-7	TGTGCCAGCAGTGAGGGGCTGGGGGAGCAGTACTTC	CASSEGLGEQYF
TRBD2	15	-	TRBV7-9	TRBJ2-7	TGTGCCAGCAGCGACGGGACTAGCGGGACGTACGAGCAGTACTTC	CASSDGTSGTYEQYF
-	12	many	TRBV27	TRBJ2-2	TGTGCCAGCAGTTTATATCGAGGGGAGCTGTTTTTT	CASSLYRGELFF
-	13	-	TRBV29-1	TRBJ2-7	TGCAGCGTCACAGGGAGAGGGACGGGAGAGCAGTACTTC	CSVTGRGTGEQYF
-	13	-	TRBV7-2	TRBJ2-7	TGTGCCAGCAGCTTAGTAGTCGGCTACGAGCAGTACTTC	CASSLVVGYEQYF
-	15	-	TRBV6-1	TRBJ2-7	TGTGCCAGCAGTGAAGGTCTAGCGATTACCTACGAGCAGTACTTC	CASSEGLAITYEQYF
TRBD2	17	-	TRBV4-1	TRBJ2-3	TGCGCCAGCAGCCGAATTGGTGGGAGGGCCAATCAAGATACGCAGTATTTT	CASSRIGGRANQDTQYF